One and the same sample provided the 17 T cell receptor beta chains below, sequenced in a study of shared clonotypes between healthy human individuals (dated by TCRdb to the early 2020s). The library was built by means of the immunoSEQ multiplex PCR assay. Sourced from immuneACCESS, this table was stored by TCRdb with only in-frame sequences that have V and J called. A share of the clones is absent; for the studies checked, an unresolved V gene accounts for under half, and the remainder has no known explanation. The sample includes roughly 2,300,000 clones, with about nine tenths observed a single time. The ten top clones hold more than 0.35% of the sample. The source material was naive CD4+ T cells from PBMCs. What the cell subset or site label conveys for this sample: CD45RA+ positively selected. Every receptor here comes from a man between 18 and 35 years old in good health. Some clones in this sample may be carry-over from other donors' samples.

The rearrangement joins TRBV27 to TRBJ2-3, with D tentatively TRBD1 (5 bases). Trimming stripped 2 bases from V and 8 bases from J, with 11 bases between. Germline values: CDR1 MNHEY, CDR2 SMNVEV (reference sequence). This CDR3 is 13 amino acids long. The CDR3 spells CASSLPFRGTQYF. The CDR3 DNA is TGTGCCAGCAGTTTACCCTTTAGGGGTACGCAGTATTTT.

The rearrangement joins TRBV28 to TRBJ1-1; D not resolved. The CDR3 runs 15 residues. The V end lost 8 bases, the J end lost 4 bases, and 20 bases lay between the germline ends. Germline assignment: CDR1 MDHEN and CDR2 SYDVKM. The CDR3 loop is CASAKPALGSTEAFF. The CDR3 nucleotides are TGTGCCAGCGCAAAACCTGCCCTGGGGAGCACTGAAGCTTTCTTT.

The chain links TRBV5-6 to TRBJ2-3; TRBD2 is a possible D gene (5 bases). Germline assignment: CDR1 SGHDT and CDR2 YYEEEE. Trimming stripped 4 bases from V and 5 bases from J, with 11 bases between. This CDR3 spans 13 amino acids. The CDR3 here is CASSRERRDTQYF. The CDR3 DNA follows: TGTGCCAGCAGCCGCGAGCGGCGAGATACGCAGTATTTT.

For this clone: A much larger clone sits a single nucleotide away, making a read error possible. CDR3 sequence: CASSLGGQPQHF. DNA for the CDR3: TGTGCCAGCAGTTTAGGGGGTCAGCCCCAGCATTTT. The chain uses TRBV6-6 and TRBJ1-5, with D perhaps TRBD1 (6 bases). Germline V CDR1 and CDR2: MNHNY, SVGAGI (reference sequence). The CDR3 is made up of 12 amino acids. V was trimmed by 4 bases and J by 6 bases, leaving 7 bases between them.

The CDR3 here is CASSLRKETQYF. CDR3 bases: TGTGCCAGCAGCCTCAGAAAAGAGACCCAGTACTTC. The rearrangement links TRBV7-6 to TRBJ2-5; D not resolved. The CDR3 spans 12 residues. Germline V CDR1 and CDR2: SGHVS, FNYEAQ. V was shortened by 5 bases and J by 3 bases, with 7 bases between the two germline ends. Full variable domain (outside the CDR3, taken from reference TRBV7-6 and TRBJ2-5): GAGVSQSPRYKVTKRGQDVALRCDPISGHVSLYWYRQALGQGPEFLTYFNYEAQQDKSGLPNDRFSAERPEGSISTLTIQRTEQRDSAMYRCASSLRKETQYFGPGTRLLVL.

The chain combines TRBV28 with TRBJ1-5; D is unclear. CDR1 MDHEN and CDR2 SYDVKM come from the germline V gene. The CDR3 has 12 amino acids. The CDR3 region has the DNA TGTAGGGTTGGGCATAGCAATCAGCCCCAGCATTTT. Translated: CRVGHSNQPQHF.

The V gene is TRBV6-1, the J gene TRBJ2-2; the match to TRBD1 covers 8 bases. From germline, CDR1 is MNHNS and CDR2 SASEGT. Unmatched junction bases numbered 8, after V lost 6 bases and J lost 5 bases. This CDR3 contains 15 residues. As DNA, the CDR3 is TGTGCCAGCAGGAAACAGGGGGTGGGAACCGGGGAGCTGTTTTTT. As protein: CASRKQGVGTGELFF.

This sequence joins TRBV19 and TRBJ1-5; TRBD1 might be the D (6 bases). The V end lost 1 base, the J end lost 9 bases, and 16 bases lay between the germline ends. This CDR3 contains 15 residues. Germline lookup yields CDR1 LNHDA and CDR2 SQIVND (reference sequence). The CDR3 is CASSIASRGFRPQHF. The DNA of the CDR3 is TGTGCCAGTAGTATAGCGTCCAGGGGTTTTAGGCCCCAGCATTTT.

This chain connects TRBV28 to TRBJ1-2; 8 bases line up with TRBD1. From germline, CDR1 is MDHEN and CDR2 SYDVKM. J gave up 6 bases and V 5 bases, and 8 bases lay outside the gene matches. The length of the CDR3 is 14 residues. The CDR3 coding sequence is TGTGCCAGCAGTCGCCCGACAGGGGTACATGGCTACACCTTC. Protein: CASSRPTGVHGYTF.

V usage is TRBV6-4 and J usage is TRBJ1-2; a possible D gene is TRBD1 (5 bases). This CDR3 is 14 amino acids long. Trimming left V 4 bases short and J 4 bases short, with 13 bases between. The germline V gene encodes CDR1 MRHNA and CDR2 SNTAGT. Written as DNA, the CDR3 is TGTGCCAGCAGTGTCACCAGGGCGGGCTATGGCTACACCTTC. Amino acid sequence: CASSVTRAGYGYTF.

This sequence joins TRBV5-1 and TRBJ2-5, with 7 bases lining up with TRBD1. Germline V gene data show CDR1 as SGHRS and CDR2 as YFSETQ. The CDR3 runs 14 residues. V shed 0 bases, J shed 7 bases, and the junction held 6 bases outside the gene matches. The CDR3 is CASSLGESGGTQYF. DNA of the CDR3: TGCGCCAGCAGCTTGGGGGAGTCAGGGGGGACCCAGTACTTC.

Concerning this clone itself: Other DNA sequences in the same sample also yield this CDR3. The genes are TRBV6-6 and TRBJ1-1; D unresolved. Trimming removed 0 bases at V and 6 bases at J, with 5 bases between. This CDR3 is 12 amino acids long. CDR1 is MNHNY and CDR2 is SVGAGI in the germline V gene (reference sequence). CDR3 sequence reads: CASSYSKAEAFF. The CDR3, as DNA: TGTGCCAGCAGTTACTCGAAAGCTGAAGCTTTCTTT.

The chain joins TRBV29-1 to TRBJ2-7, with TRBD1 matching 8 bases. Germline V gene data show CDR1 as SQVTM and CDR2 as ANQGSEA. V shed 4 bases, J shed 4 bases, and the junction held 6 bases outside the gene matches. The CDR3 consists of 13 residues. The CDR3 is CSVAGQGGYEQYF. The CDR3 DNA is TGCAGCGTTGCAGGACAGGGTGGGTACGAGCAGTACTTC.

The chain has TRBV13 and TRBJ1-3; unclear D gene. Germline V gene data show CDR1 as PRHDT and CDR2 as FYEKMQ (reference sequence). The V end was cut by 1 base, the J end by 0 bases, with 7 bases between. The CDR3 has 15 residues. The CDR3 region is CASSLDGSSGNTIYF. CDR3 DNA: TGTGCCAGCAGCTTAGATGGTTCCTCTGGAAACACCATATATTTT. Full variable domain (missing parts from reference TRBV13 and TRBJ1-3): AAGVIQSPRHLIKEKRETATLKCYPIPRHDTVYWYQQGPGQDPQFLISFYEKMQSDKGSIPDRFSAQQFSDYHSELNMSSLELGDSALYFCASSLDGSSGNTIYFGEGSWLTVV.

Notes on this clone: This sample includes further DNA sequences coding for the same CDR3. The CDR3 DNA sequence: TGTGCCAGCAGCTTGGGCACAGGGGGCACTGAAGCTTTCTTT. Residues: CASSLGTGGTEAFF. The chain couples TRBV5-4 to TRBJ1-1, with 8 nucleotides matching TRBD1. The germline V gene encodes CDR1 SGHNT and CDR2 YYREEE (reference sequence). This CDR3 is 14 amino acids long. The V and J ends lost 0 bases and 4 bases, in that order; junction bases with no gene match: 2.

This chain connects TRBV5-1 to TRBJ2-2, with D perhaps matching TRBD1 or TRBD2 (5 bases each). Germline V gives CDR1 SGHRS, CDR2 YFSETQ. V was pared by 4 bases and J by 0 bases, with 10 bases between. The CDR3 consists of 15 residues. This chain's CDR3 is CASSGGPSNTGELFF. The CDR3 region has the DNA TGCGCCAGCAGCGGGGGACCGTCGAACACCGGGGAGCTGTTTTTT.

CDR3 sequence reads: CASSVWGKDTEAFF. The CDR3 DNA reads as TGTGCCAGCAGCGTCTGGGGGAAAGACACTGAAGCTTTCTTT. This sequence joins TRBV9 and TRBJ1-1, with D perhaps matching TRBD1 (5 bases). Germline CDR1 and CDR2: SGDLS and YYNGEE. This CDR3 contains 14 residues. V was clipped by 2 bases and J by 3 bases, with 11 bases between them.